This T cell receptor beta chain was retrieved from a study of regulatory T cells in long-lasting Graves disease. Stated time point: persistent/refractory GD, antithyroid drugs over 5 years with positive TRAb. Extracted RNA from PBMCs served as the source of the TCR library. At least ten counts were recorded for this clonotype. Arm-PCR of CDR3 regions and iRepertoire HTBI primers were the basis on which TCR beta libraries were built. As handled by the study authors: The samples included around 60 TRBV and approximately 15 TRBJ segments. A single record per CDR3 protein comes from TCRdb applying MiXCR to the multiplex PCR reads. TCRdb's processing, not the study's, gives the V and J calls here. The data show more than 300,000 distinct CDR3 sequences, around 20% seen once. J was trimmed by 4 bases and V by 6 bases; bases with no gene match: 7. This CDR3 contains 15 residues. Germline-derived CDR1 and CDR2 are MNHNS and SASEGT.

Sequenced here: peripheral blood mononuclear cells (PBMCs), sampled when the disease was refractory, from a patient treated with antithyroid drugs. The rearrangement uses TRBV6-1 and TRBJ2-7, with 12 bases fitting TRBD1. The sequence derives from a female donor with Graves disease. CDR3 bases: TGTGCCAGCAGGCTTCTGGGACAGGGGGCTTACGAGCAGTACTTC. Protein sequence: CASRLLGQGAYEQYF.